Each of the 32 T cell receptor beta chains below was sequenced from the same sample in a study of blood T cells in healthy people across ages. Using a J-beta primer mix together with a sample-barcoded 5' primer, a second PCR was run for roughly 6 to 12 cycles. TCRdb processed the 5' RACE reads anew with MiXCR; each CDR3 protein has one entry. The sample has 780,000 or so distinct CDR3 sequences; 40% to 65% are singletons. Sequenced sample: blood. The receptors were gathered from a man older than 75 in good health.

This rearrangement joins TRBV13 to TRBJ2-7; the D call may be TRBD1 or TRBD2 (6 bases each). Germline loops: CDR1 PRHDT, CDR2 FYEKMQ (reference sequence). Trimming shortened V by 5 bases and J by 4 bases, and 21 bases separated the two germline ends. The CDR3 consists of 16 residues. The CDR3 loop reads CASSKGGGNREYEQYF. The CDR3 DNA reads TGTGCCAGCAGCAAAGGAGGCGGGAACAGGGAGTACGAGCAGTACTTC.

The chain links TRBV27 to TRBJ2-7; 9 bases are a match to TRBD2. J gave up 3 bases and V 5 bases, and 11 bases lay outside the gene matches. The V gene's germline CDR1 is MNHEY and CDR2 SMNVEV (reference sequence). This CDR3 is 16 amino acids long. The CDR3 DNA reads as TGTGCCAGCAGTCCCCGACTAGCGGAAGTTAACTACGAGCAGTACTTC. Its protein is CASSPRLAEVNYEQYF.

This chain connects TRBV24-1 to TRBJ2-7; 7 nucleotides align to TRBD1. The ends lost 3 bases at V and 2 bases at J; junction bases unmatched: 6. The CDR3 is 15 residues long. CDR1 and CDR2 from the germline V gene are KGHDR and SFDVKD. The CDR3 nucleotides are TGTGCCACCAGTGATGCCCGGGACAGTACCTACGAGCAGTACTTC. This encodes CATSDARDSTYEQYF.

The V call is TRBV27, the J call TRBJ2-1; tentative D call: TRBD2 (6 bases). Gene TRBJ2-7 matches the end of the DNA better, so the J call may be wrong. The CDR3 spans 16 residues. The germline V gene has CDR1 MNHEY and CDR2 SMNVEV (reference sequence). The CDR3 DNA follows: TGTGCCAGCACCCTGGGGCTAGCGAGACCCTACAATGAGCAGTACTTC. Residues: CASTLGLARPYNEQYF.

The rearrangement joins TRBV6-1 to TRBJ2-5; a weak D match, TRBD2 (8 bases). The V gene lost 6 bases and the J gene lost 11 bases, with 40 bases spanning the gap. The CDR3 is 20 residues long. In germline, CDR1 is MNHNS, CDR2 SASEGT. CDR3 loop: CASSPRDRHLAGLPDNEQYF. The CDR3 region has the DNA TGTGCCAGCAGCCCCCGGGACAGACATTTAGCGGGACTACCAGACAATGAGCAGTACTTC.

The V call is TRBV18, the J call TRBJ2-3; 7 nucleotides match TRBD2. V lost 3 bases to trimming and J lost 0 bases; unmatched junction nucleotides: 6. The CDR3 is made up of 16 amino acids. Per germline, CDR1 KGHSH and CDR2 LQKENI. This CDR3 is CASSPYTSASTDTQYF. The CDR3 region has the DNA TGTGCCAGCTCACCTTATACTAGCGCCAGCACAGATACGCAGTATTTT. Combining the CDR3 with reference TRBV18 and TRBJ2-3 gives the whole variable domain NAGVMQNPRHLVRRRGQEARLRCSPMKGHSHVYWYRQLPEEGLKFMVYLQKENIIDESGMPKERFSAEFPKEGPSILRIQQVVRGDSAAYFCASSPYTSASTDTQYFGPGTRLTVL.

The genes are TRBV12-3 or TRBV12-4 and TRBJ2-1; TRBD2 matches at 13 bases. This CDR3 region has 17 residues. V lost 1 base and J lost 3; bases outside the gene matches: 3. The DNA of the CDR3 is TGTGCCAGCAGTTTAGAGACTAGCGGGAGGTTCTACAATGAGCAGTTCTTC. Translated: CASSLETSGRFYNEQFF.

V and J are TRBV5-1 and TRBJ1-2; D ambiguous. Germline lookup yields CDR1 SGHRS and CDR2 YFSETQ. CDR3 length equals 14 residues. The V gene lost 2 bases and the J gene lost 6 bases, with 14 bases spanning the gap. CDR3 DNA: TGCGCCAGCAGCTTATTCCCAAATATGAATGGCTACACCTTC. Protein sequence: CASSLFPNMNGYTF.

This clonotype came up a few times. V is TRBV29-1 and J is TRBJ1-2; 7 positions agree with TRBD1. Germline V gene sequence: CDR1 SQVTM, CDR2 ANQGSEA. Trimming cost V 5 bases and J 6 bases; bases outside gene matches: 3. The length of the CDR3 is 11 residues. DNA for the CDR3: TGCAGCGTTCAGGGGGGGGATGGCTACACCTTC. Translation: CSVQGGDGYTF.

The genes are TRBV6-1 and TRBJ2-2, with D perhaps TRBD1 or TRBD2 (5 bases each). Germline V gene sequence: CDR1 MNHNS, CDR2 SASEGT. The CDR3 loop spans 15 amino acids. CDR3 DNA: TGTGCACACAAGCCCGGGGCTGACGTGACCGGGGAGCTGTTTTTT. Translating it yields CAHKPGADVTGELFF.

The V and J genes are TRBV5-1 and TRBJ2-1; maybe TRBD1 (5 bases). The CDR3 runs 17 residues. V was trimmed by 4 bases and J by 2 bases, leaving 19 bases between them. Germline lookup yields CDR1 SGHRS and CDR2 YFSETQ. CDR3 in amino acids: CASSPSGAARPYNEQFF. Here the CDR3 DNA reads TGCGCCAGCAGCCCCAGTGGGGCAGCAAGGCCCTACAATGAGCAGTTCTTC.

On this clonotype itself: Germline and junction disagree at one end, which may indicate a read error. The chain is built from TRBV7-9 and TRBJ2-7; TRBD2 might be the D (5 bases). The germline V gene has CDR1 SEHNR and CDR2 FQNEAQ (reference sequence). The CDR3 length is 13 residues. The CDR3 coding sequence is TGTGCCAGCAGCTTATCTAGCTCCCACGAGCAGTACTTC. Protein: CASSLSSSHEQYF.

V and J are TRBV29-1 and TRBJ2-5; the D is unclear. The CDR3 consists of 10 residues. Deletions cut 3 bases from V and 7 bases from J, with 6 bases between. Germline V gives CDR1 SQVTM, CDR2 ANQGSEA. CDR3 residues: CSVDLGTQYF. In DNA, the CDR3 is TGCAGCGTTGACCTTGGGACCCAGTACTTC.

The sample holds a few counts of this clonotype. The chain links TRBV5-6 to TRBJ1-2; D remains unclear. V dropped 7 bases and J dropped 4 bases, with 14 bases sitting between them. Germline lookup yields CDR1 SGHDT and CDR2 YYEEEE. The CDR3 sequence is 13 residues long. The CDR3 DNA reads TGTGCCAGCGGGGATGACACCTTCTATGGCTACACCTTC. This codes for CASGDDTFYGYTF. Complete variable domain (other parts from reference TRBV5-6 and TRBJ1-2): DAGVTQSPTHLIKTRGQQVTLRCSPKSGHDTVSWYQQALGQGPQFIFQYYEEEERQRGNFPDRFSGHQFPNYSSELNVNALLLGDSALYLCASGDDTFYGYTFGSGTRLTVV.

The rearrangement links TRBV20-1 to TRBJ2-3; 15 bases agree with TRBD2. This CDR3 has 16 residues. Trimming took 7 bases from V and 4 from J; bases not matched to a gene: 9. The V gene's germline CDR1 is DFQATT and CDR2 SNEGSKA (reference sequence). DNA of the CDR3: TGCAGTGTCACAGCCGGGACTAGCGGGAGGCCAGATACGCAGTATTTT. It specifies CSVTAGTSGRPDTQYF.

The J gene is TRBJ2-6, the V gene TRBV28; D not certain. This CDR3 spans 17 amino acids. Germline CDR1 MDHEN, CDR2 SYDVKM. V was clipped by 5 bases and J by 2 bases, with 16 bases between them. Here the CDR3 reads CASSNSPFKAGANVLTF. Written as DNA, the CDR3 is TGTGCCAGCAGTAATTCGCCCTTCAAGGCTGGGGCCAACGTCCTGACTTTC.

This clonotype was counted between two and nine times. The genes are TRBV5-5 and TRBJ2-1; maybe TRBD2 (5 bases). The germline V and J ends were trimmed by 4 bases and 12 bases, with 14 bases remaining between them. CDR3 length: 12 residues. Germline loops: CDR1 SGHKS, CDR2 YYEKEE (reference sequence). The DNA for the CDR3 is TGTGCCAGCAGCCAAACTCCCGCGGGGCAGTTCTTC. Translation: CASSQTPAGQFF.

J is TRBJ1-5 and V is TRBV7-2, with TRBD1 identical over 7 bases. The germline V gene encodes CDR1 SGHTA and CDR2 FQGNSA. This CDR3 has 14 amino acids. Losses at the gene ends were 3 bases for V and 7 bases for J; bases not matched to a gene: 6. The CDR3 region is CASSFTGVEQPQHF. The CDR3 nucleotides are TGTGCCAGCAGCTTTACAGGGGTTGAGCAGCCCCAGCATTTT.

This clonotype was recorded a few times. The chain combines TRBV11-1 with TRBJ2-2; D ambiguous. The V gene lost 2 bases and the J gene lost 6 bases, with 16 bases spanning the gap. In germline, CDR1 is SGHAT, CDR2 FQDESV (reference sequence). CDR3 length equals 16 residues. The DNA for the CDR3 is TGTGCCAGCAGCTTATACGCAGCCCAATCGTCCGGGGAGCTGTTTTTT. Its protein is CASSLYAAQSSGELFF.

The chain recombines TRBV28 with TRBJ2-6; either TRBD1 or TRBD2 may fit D (5 bases each). CDR3 length: 17 amino acids. The ends were cut back, 7 bases at V and 0 bases at J, with 16 bases in the middle. Germline V gene data show CDR1 as MDHEN and CDR2 as SYDVKM. The CDR3 reads CASTPQGPSSGANVLTF. Here the CDR3 DNA reads TGTGCCAGCACTCCCCAGGGACCAAGCTCTGGGGCCAACGTCCTGACTTTC.

V and J are TRBV24-1 and TRBJ1-5, with D uncertain. CDR1 is KGHDR and CDR2 is SFDVKD in the germline V gene. Trimming removed 3 bases at V and 7 bases at J, with 18 bases between. The CDR3 runs 16 residues. The CDR3 DNA sequence: TGTGCCACCAGTGATCTTGGGCCCGGAGAGAAACAGCCCCAGCATTTT. Amino acid sequence: CATSDLGPGEKQPQHF.

V and J are TRBV7-2 and TRBJ2-1, with TRBD2 identical over 7 bases. CDR3 length equals 15 residues. The germline V gene has CDR1 SGHTA and CDR2 FQGNSA. V gave up 0 bases and J gave up 1 base; unmatched junction bases: 0. CDR3 DNA sequence: TGTGCCAGCAGCTTAGCACTAGCGTCCTACAATGAGCAGTTCTTC. Protein product: CASSLALASYNEQFF.

V and J are TRBV28 and TRBJ2-1; D perhaps matches TRBD1 (6 bases). From germline, CDR1 is MDHEN and CDR2 SYDVKM. The CDR3 is made up of 14 amino acids. Trimming took 5 bases from V and 7 from J, leaving 15 bases between them. CDR3 bases: TGTGCCAGCAGTCGACCGGGACAAAAAAATGAGCAGTTCTTC. Its protein product is CASSRPGQKNEQFF.

V gene TRBV6-5 combines with J gene TRBJ2-5; TRBD2 matches at 8 bases. The end of the DNA fits TRBJ2-7 better, so the J call may be wrong. The CDR3 contains 19 residues. The V gene's germline CDR1 is MNHEY and CDR2 SVGAGI. CDR3 sequence (DNA): TGTGCCAGCAGTTACTACTCCCTAGATTCAGCGGGAGTTCTCTACGAGCAGTACTTC. This gives the protein CASSYYSLDSAGVLYEQYF.

V usage is TRBV10-1 and J usage is TRBJ2-1; D gene ambiguous. The V gene lost 0 bases and the J gene lost 5 bases, with 11 bases spanning the gap. The CDR3 length is 15 residues. Germline values: CDR1 WNHNN, CDR2 SYGVQD (reference sequence). The CDR3 is CASSESNLGHNEQFF. The CDR3 DNA reads as TGCGCCAGCAGTGAGTCGAATCTAGGCCACAATGAGCAGTTCTTC.

In nucleotides, the CDR3 is TGCAGTGCCAACCCCTCTAGCGGGATGACAGATACGCAGTATTTT. It encodes CSANPSSGMTDTQYF. The genes are TRBV20-1 and TRBJ2-3; 9 positions agree with TRBD2. V lost 6 bases, J lost 3 bases, and 10 bases stayed unmatched. Looked up from germline, CDR1 is DFQATT and CDR2 is SNEGSKA (reference sequence). The CDR3 totals 15 residues.

As regards this clonotype: Its ends do not fully match the called genes, so a read error is possible. The chain has TRBV29-1 and TRBJ1-5; 8 nucleotides align to TRBD1. The CDR3 consists of 17 residues. Germline assignment: CDR1 SQVTM and CDR2 ANQGSEA. CDR3 nucleotides: TGCAGCCCCCCGGAAGTTACAGGGGGTTTTAGCAATCGGCCCCAGCATTTT. It translates to CSPPEVTGGFSNRPQHF. The whole variable domain, remainder taken from reference TRBV29-1 and TRBJ1-5, is SAVISQKPSRDICQRGTSLTIQCQVDSQVTMMFWYRQQPGQSLTLIATANQGSEATYESGFVIDKFPISRPNLTFSTLTVSNMSPEDSSIYLCSPPEVTGGFSNRPQHFGDGTRLSIL.

The chain carries TRBV28 and TRBJ2-7; D is unclear. The V and J ends lost 2 bases and 3 bases respectively, with 11 bases between them. The germline V gene has CDR1 MDHEN and CDR2 SYDVKM. The CDR3 runs to 14 residues. In nucleotides, the CDR3 is TGTGCCAGCAGTTTAGACCCGGTGAACTACGAGCAGTACTTC. It codes for CASSLDPVNYEQYF.

This clonotype was counted once. V gene TRBV28 combines with J gene TRBJ1-5, with TRBD1 matching over 11 bases. CDR3 length equals 16 residues. Germline V gene data show CDR1 as MDHEN and CDR2 as SYDVKM. V shed 7 bases, J shed 6 bases, and the junction held 11 bases outside the gene matches. The CDR3 region has the DNA TGTGCCAGCACTCCCCGGGACAGGGGGTCTGGTCAGCCCCAGCATTTT. It is translated as CASTPRDRGSGQPQHF.

This clonotype was seen a single time. This sequence joins TRBV5-1 and TRBJ2-5; 9 positions match TRBD1. Per the germline V gene, CDR1 is SGHRS and CDR2 is YFSETQ. The CDR3 sequence is 16 residues long. V was clipped by 4 bases and J by 6 bases; unmatched bases: 13. The CDR3 sequence: CASSPRTGATAKTQYF. In DNA form, the CDR3 reads TGCGCCAGCAGCCCCCGGACAGGGGCGACGGCAAAGACCCAGTACTTC.

This clonotype was recorded a few times. The rearrangement joins TRBV29-1 to TRBJ2-1; 11 bases align to TRBD1. The V segment lost 6 bases and the J segment 2 bases; nucleotides outside the gene matches: 3. The germline CDR1 and CDR2 sequences are SQVTM and ANQGSEA. There are 14 residues in the CDR3. As DNA, the CDR3 is TGCAGCGTGTCGGACAGGGGGCCCTACAATGAGCAGTTCTTC. Translating gives CSVSDRGPYNEQFF.

The chain uses TRBV9 and TRBJ2-5, with a weak D call TRBD1 (6 bases). Trimming removed 3 bases from V and 11 bases from J, with 17 bases in between. Germline-derived CDR1 and CDR2 are SGDLS and YYNGEE. The CDR3 has 13 residues. The CDR3, as DNA: TGTGCCAGCAGCGAAGGGGGAGTTTGGAAGCAGTACTTC. This translates into CASSEGGVWKQYF.